The sequence of this TCR beta chain was determined in a study of identical twins. This clonotype was counted ten times or more. Its antigen remains unidentified. Study results and caveats: Models came in too low on out-of-frame TCR alpha sharing in monozygotic twins.

TCRdb analysed the 5' RACE reads with MiXCR anew, one entry per CDR3 protein. The table lists roughly 630,000 distinct CDR3 sequences, less than 9% of them singletons. The CDR3 runs to 14 residues. Between the trimmed V and J ends, which lost 1 base and 7 bases, there was a span of 14 bases. Germline assignment: CDR1 SGHVS and CDR2 FQNEAQ. These data also featured in a second study, about yellow fever vaccine responses in identical twins. That study adds: The T cell response to vaccination in identical twins was reportedly partly convergent and partly personalized.

The sequence came from a woman between 18 and 29 years old in good health. The chain joins TRBV7-8 to TRBJ2-7; D ambiguous. The specimen was PBMCs. CDR3 bases: TGTGCCAGCAGCTTAGGGGTTGGTGGTAGGGAGCAGTACGTC. Its protein is CASSLGVGGREQYV.